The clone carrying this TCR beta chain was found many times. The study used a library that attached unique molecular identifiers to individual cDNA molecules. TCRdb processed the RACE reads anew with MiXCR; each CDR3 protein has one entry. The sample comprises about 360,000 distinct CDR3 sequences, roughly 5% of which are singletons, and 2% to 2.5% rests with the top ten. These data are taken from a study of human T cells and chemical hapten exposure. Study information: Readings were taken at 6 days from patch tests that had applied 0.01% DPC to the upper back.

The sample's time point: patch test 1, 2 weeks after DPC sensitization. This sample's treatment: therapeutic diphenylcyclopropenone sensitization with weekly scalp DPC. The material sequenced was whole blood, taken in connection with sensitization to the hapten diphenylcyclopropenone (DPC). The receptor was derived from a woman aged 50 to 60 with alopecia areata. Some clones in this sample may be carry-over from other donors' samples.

CDR3 sequence reads: CSVNEGLNSPLHF. The CDR3, as DNA: TGCAGCGTTAACGAAGGACTAAATTCACCCCTCCACTTT. The J gene is TRBJ1-6, the V gene TRBV29-1; the D is unclear. The V end was cut by 5 bases, the J end by 7 bases, with 12 bases between. This CDR3 contains 13 residues. CDR1 is SQVTM and CDR2 is ANQGSEA in the germline V gene.